Given below is one TCR beta chain in context. The antigen is unknown. Time point: pre-treatment baseline. Response was assessed by RECIST 1.1 at 12 weeks, except a couple of rapid progressors. Produced via immunoSEQ multiplex PCR; TCRdb's table is partial and in-frame only. The table records 20,000 to 25,000 clones, about 90% of them present only once. The data derive from a study of blood T cell dynamics during melanoma immunotherapy. Study details: Metastatic melanoma patients received first-line pembrolizumab or nivolumab plus ipilimumab. Study-level points and caveats: Unlike progressors, later disease-control patients had W3 repertoires gaining clonality or diversity. It remained unknown if the driving T cell clones were melanoma-specific.

CDR1 is SNHLY, CDR2 FYNNEI, per germline. The CDR3 has 15 amino acids. Trimming cost V 5 bases and J 1 base, with 14 bases left between them. The gene calls are TRBV2 and TRBJ2-5, with TRBD1 as a possible D gene (6 bases). The sample here was blood, taken from a patient treated with checkpoint blockade. This TCR derives from a human donor with melanoma. CDR3 in DNA: TGTGCCAGCAGTAGTAAGGCGGACAGCCAAGAGACCCAGTACTTC. Its translation is CASSSKADSQETQYF.